This entry lists 17 T cell receptor beta chains sequenced from one sample in a study of CD8 T cells in Susac syndrome. Reverse transcription used about 0.45 to 1 ug RNA and random hexamers. TCRdb passed the immunoSEQ multiplex PCR reads through MiXCR, listing each CDR3 protein once. The sample contains roughly 130,000 distinct CDR3 sequences, about 95% of which appear only once. The sample comprised CD4+ T cells from PBMCs. Receptors originate from a human donor in good health.

The chain carries TRBV27 and TRBJ2-5; 7 bases fit TRBD2. With V trimmed by 3 bases and J by 4 bases, 2 bases remained unmatched. CDR1 MNHEY and CDR2 SMNVEV come from the germline V gene (reference sequence). The CDR3 loop spans 13 amino acids. This chain's CDR3 is CASSFGGTETQYF. The CDR3 bases are TGTGCCAGCAGTTTCGGGGGGACAGAGACCCAGTACTTC.

This chain links TRBV27 with TRBJ2-1, with D perhaps assigned TRBD1 or TRBD2 (5 bases each). The V end lost 6 bases, the J end lost 6 bases, and 15 bases lay between the germline ends. The CDR3 runs 14 residues. Germline CDR1 is MNHEY and CDR2 is SMNVEV (reference sequence). The CDR3 region is CASSWDGRGNEQFF. In DNA form, the CDR3 reads TGTGCCAGCAGCTGGGACGGAAGAGGCAATGAGCAGTTCTTC.

The chain is built from TRBV19 and TRBJ1-2, with D hard to call. From germline, CDR1 is LNHDA and CDR2 SQIVND (reference sequence). V lost 1 base and J lost 3, with 6 bases in between. The CDR3 is 13 amino acids. The CDR3, as DNA: TGTGCCAGTAGTATAGCGGCAGACTATGGCTACACCTTC. Protein: CASSIAADYGYTF.

V is TRBV29-1 and J is TRBJ2-1, with TRBD2 as a possible D gene (6 bases). In germline, CDR1 is SQVTM, CDR2 ANQGSEA. V shed 4 bases and J shed 2 bases, with 9 bases lying between them. CDR3 length: 13 amino acids. CDR3 sequence reads: CSVVSSAYNEQFF. CDR3 DNA sequence: TGCAGCGTTGTCTCTAGCGCCTACAATGAGCAGTTCTTC.

Note on this clonotype: A read error may account for a junction end that differs from germline. CDR3 amino acids: CVSSSPVSTDTQYF. The CDR3 DNA follows: TGTGTCAGCAGTTCACCAGTTTCCACAGATACGCAGTATTTT. This sequence joins TRBV28 and TRBJ2-3; no firm D call. Germline V CDR1 and CDR2: MDHEN, SYDVKM. This CDR3 comprises 14 residues.

V usage is TRBV3-1 and J usage is TRBJ2-1; D remains unclear. CDR1 and CDR2 (germline): LGHDT, YNNKEL (reference sequence). CDR3 length: 11 residues. V was clipped by 1 base and J by 10 bases, with 5 bases between them. For the CDR3, the DNA is TGTGCCAGCAGCCAAGGTAAGGAGCAGTTCTTC. Protein: CASSQGKEQFF.

The chain's CDR3 is CATSDTSGANVLTF. CDR3 in DNA: TGCGCCACCTCTGACACTTCTGGGGCCAACGTCCTGACTTTC. The rearrangement links TRBV5-1 to TRBJ2-6; D not resolved. The ends were cut back, 9 bases at V and 1 base at J, with 11 bases in the middle. Germline CDR1 is SGHRS and CDR2 is YFSETQ. The CDR3 is 14 residues long.

The sample holds one count of this clonotype. The V and J genes are TRBV20-1 and TRBJ1-5; TRBD1 matches at 8 bases. V was clipped by 5 bases and J by 0 bases; unmatched bases: 9. The length of the CDR3 is 16 residues. Germline V gene lookup returns CDR1 DFQATT and CDR2 SNEGSKA (reference sequence). The CDR3 sequence: CSAPGQGTYSNQPQHF. Written as DNA, the CDR3 is TGCAGTGCTCCAGGACAGGGCACTTATAGCAATCAGCCCCAGCATTTT.

The chain employs TRBV5-4 and TRBJ2-2; TRBD2 matches at 7 bases. The V gene's germline CDR1 is SGHNT and CDR2 YYREEE (reference sequence). The length of the CDR3 is 15 residues. The V and J ends lost 5 bases and 0 bases, in that order; junction bases with no gene match: 4. DNA of the CDR3: TGTGCCAGCAGGGGGGGACTAACGAACACCGGGGAGCTGTTTTTT. Translated: CASRGGLTNTGELFF.

The chain joins TRBV25-1 to TRBJ1-4; tentatively, D is TRBD1 (5 bases). V gave up 3 bases and J gave up 7 bases, with 12 bases separating them. Germline V gives CDR1 MGHDK, CDR2 SYGVNS. The CDR3 is 14 amino acids. This chain's CDR3 is CASSDLDKFEKLFF. In DNA form, the CDR3 reads TGTGCCAGCAGTGACCTGGACAAGTTTGAAAAACTGTTTTTT.

In this sample, this clonotype turned up once. The genes are TRBV28 and TRBJ2-7, with 7 bases aligning to TRBD1. There are 14 residues in the CDR3. Germline CDR1 reads MDHEN; CDR2 reads SYDVKM. Unmatched junction bases numbered 7, after V lost 6 bases and J lost 2 bases. The CDR3: CASSVSGQPYEQYF. DNA for the CDR3: TGTGCCAGCAGCGTGTCGGGACAGCCCTACGAGCAGTACTTC.

The J gene is TRBJ2-7, the V gene TRBV19, with 9 bases identical to TRBD2. The junction had 13 bases not matched to a gene; V was cut back by 8 bases and J by 5 bases. Per the germline V gene, CDR1 is LNHDA and CDR2 is SQIVND (reference sequence). CDR3 length: 15 amino acids. The CDR3 here is CASSSSGRTMDEQYF. The CDR3 nucleotides read TGTGCCAGTTCTTCCAGCGGGAGGACTATGGACGAGCAGTACTTC.

A single count supports this clonotype. This chain links TRBV7-9 with TRBJ2-7; a weak D match, TRBD1 (6 bases). V was trimmed by 4 bases and J by 0 bases, leaving 13 bases between them. The CDR3 extends over 15 amino acids. Germline-derived CDR1 and CDR2 are SEHNR and FQNEAQ (reference sequence). The CDR3 reads CASSSSTGSSYEQYF. CDR3 nucleotides: TGTGCCAGCAGCTCGTCTACAGGGTCCTCCTACGAGCAGTACTTC.

The chain combines TRBV27 with TRBJ2-2, with TRBD1 identical over 8 bases. The CDR3 sequence is 19 residues long. The J segment lost 5 bases and the V segment lost 2 bases, leaving 16 bases of the junction unmatched. Per the germline V gene, CDR1 is MNHEY and CDR2 is SMNVEV (reference sequence). CDR3 sequence reads: CASSLHKTFGQGGTGELFF. CDR3 nucleotides: TGTGCCAGCAGTTTACACAAAACATTCGGACAGGGCGGAACCGGGGAGCTGTTTTTT.

The CDR3 bases are TGCAGTGCTAGCATCCCCGGGGGTCGGGCAGATACGCAGTATTTT. This codes for CSASIPGGRADTQYF. The chain combines TRBV20-1 with TRBJ2-3, with a weak D call TRBD2 (6 bases). Germline-derived CDR1 and CDR2 are DFQATT and SNEGSKA (reference sequence). The CDR3 loop spans 15 amino acids. Trimming removed 3 bases at V and 4 bases at J, with 17 bases between.

Remarks on this clonotype: At one end, the junction sequence differs from germline, possibly due to a read error. This chain links TRBV3-1 with TRBJ2-7; D may be TRBD2 (6 bases). The V gene's germline CDR1 is LGHDT and CDR2 YNNKEL (reference sequence). The CDR3 loop spans 15 amino acids. CDR3 in amino acids: CANSQPGLSSYEQYF. CDR3 DNA: TGTGCCAACAGCCAGCCGGGACTTTCATCCTACGAGCAGTACTTC.

This chain uses TRBV27 with TRBJ2-5; D is unclear. The CDR3 is made up of 13 amino acids. Trimming stripped 2 bases from V and 2 bases from J, with 6 bases between. In germline, CDR1 is MNHEY, CDR2 SMNVEV (reference sequence). CDR3 sequence (DNA): TGTGCCAGCAGTTTAAGGCGTCAAGAGACCCAGTACTTC. Amino acid sequence: CASSLRRQETQYF.